The present entry profiles one T cell receptor (beta chain) with its context. This clone was seen more than once but under ten times. Its antigen is not yet known. Base qualities are not at hand, and no much larger clone is one base apart. The germline V gene (reference sequence) supplies CDR1 LNHDA and CDR2 SQIVND. Reading from cysteine to phenylalanine, the CDR3 counts 15 amino acids. Of all the DNA, just the CDR3 is kept, 45 bases in frame from base 1. At the junction V is shortened by 4 bases and J by 0 bases, with 13 bases in between. This sample was taken from a study of cytomegalovirus exposure and HLA in healthy donors (TCRdb year 2017). Looking at the study overall: In an earlier analysis of around 540 of the donors, about 270 Gb of sequence data and approximately 100 million unique TCR beta sequences from about 179 million T cells were reported. Of the roughly 390 genotyped donors, approximately 80% were placed in the genetic ancestry cluster associated with self-reported Caucasian donors. The T cell repertoires of several hundred subjects were profiled by immunosequencing and related to cytomegalovirus serostatus. Both class I and class II loci were covered by HLA typing, at four-digit resolution. In a later analysis, previously published TCR beta repertoires from some 640 donors were re-analyzed and high-resolution HLA genotyping was added so that TCR occurrence patterns could be studied. A separate validation cohort of roughly 130 different subjects was used in addition to the approximately 670-subject first cohort. To predict cytomegalovirus infection status, the study brought together high-throughput TCR immunosequencing, statistical association of individual TCRs with disease status, and machine learning. In the later analysis, no new phenotypic data were used to find candidate immune exposures; instead, reliance was placed on TCR beta sequences and their occurrence across donors. Alongside the repertoire data, information on donor age, sex, ethnicity and CMV serostatus was compiled. The study was designed to test whether signatures of past pathogen exposure could be identified by cataloging public T cell receptors. A later genetic analysis used genome-wide SNP genotypes for about three fifths of the 666 donors, treating that subset as a discovery cohort. Approximately 330 gigabases of sequencing data and 91 million or so unique TCR sequences made up an early release that covered 500 to 700 HLA-typed donors. Five DR-DQ haplotypes were handled as single units for association and clustering because linkage in the cohort was strong. Across around 400 genotyped donors of the cohort, an average of approximately 220,000 unique TCR beta nucleotide sequences per donor were sequenced, and roughly a sixth of those sequences were non-productive. To decide whether each TCR beta V gene segment behaved as functional or pseudogenic, an earlier analysis of fewer than 750 of the donors relied on high-throughput TCR beta sequencing. Every repertoire in the discovery cohort had been generated on one and the same sequencing platform. Typing coverage varied by locus: roughly 629-630 donors for A, B, C, DRB1 and DQB1; roughly 520 for DQA1; more than 600 for DPA1; approximately 470 for DPB1.

Study-wide conclusions, independent of this receptor: A further reported finding was that TCR beta sequences accurately predicted the HLA-A and HLA-B alleles for most subjects in the first cohort. The cohort was sequenced for TCR beta chains only, and without alpha or paired-chain data the features that could be detected were limited. Linkage disequilibrium might explain the correlated functional status among segregating V segments, but an unknown experimental factor could not be excluded. For the cohort, immune exposure information was limited to CMV serostatus. A later analysis reported that several top co-occurrence clusters appeared linked to parvovirus B19, influenza, CMV and Epstein-Barr virus. When HLA alleles, especially DR and DQ, strongly co-occurred, attributing TCR associations to individual alleles was difficult. A cluster of highly shared sequence variants was judged likely to be a technical artifact of the sequencing pipeline. In a later analysis, most CMV-associated TCR beta chains were found to appear HLA-restricted, with HLA associations seemingly driven largely by CMV exposure. Because counts were too low, about 18 rarely observed V segments, including chromosome 9 orphons, were excluded from the earlier analysis of under 650 of the donors. A few of the identified cytomegalovirus-associated TCR beta chains were confirmed in vitro to be specific for cytomegalovirus antigens. Broadly in line with IMGT annotations, most TCR beta V segments showed up in productive rearrangements about 87% or about 30% of the time in an earlier analysis of under 700 of the donors. The authors suggested that the approach could potentially be extended to other disease states and immunological phenotypes. Cytomegalovirus status was reported to be diagnosed by the classifier with high specificity and sensitivity in both the original and validation cohorts. According to a later genetic analysis, donors in an Asian-associated ancestry cluster had fewer N-insertions in productive TCRs than the approximately 700-donor mean. According to a later analysis, TCR association rates differed among HLA loci, with DRB1 alleles showing the most associated TCRs and HLA-C alleles showing the fewest. V-gene and J-gene trimming of TCR beta chains was associated with a missense DCLRE1C variant in a later genetic analysis, and the association was replicated in an independent cohort. Sequencing depth was assumed to be roughly uniform across donors in the presence/absence analyses, though that assumption may not hold. In a later analysis, HLA-associated TCR beta chains showed more clonal expansion and lower generation probabilities than non-associated chains that were equally common. Most TCR sequences were seen in very few donors, while some public TCRs were found in many individuals. A total of roughly 160 TCR beta chains were listed by the study as associated with cytomegalovirus. In a later analysis, 15,000 to 20,000 TCR beta sequences were associated with specific HLA alleles at a false discovery rate of 0.05. The 87-base-pair reads could not distinguish some IMGT-functional V segments, including TRBV6-2 and TRBV6-3, so those segments were excluded. Because HLA typing was unavailable for some donors at each locus, only the typed subset was used in association tests.

The library was prepared using the immunoSEQ multiplex PCR assay. A mixture of 60 forward primers for TCR Vbeta segments and 13 reverse primers for TCR Jbeta segments was used in the multiplex PCR. Amplification of the CDR3 region of rearranged TCR beta genes was performed with a multiplex PCR assay on genomic DNA. The amplified TCR beta libraries were sequenced on the Illumina HiSeq System as 87-base-pair reads. The authors' pipeline ran thus. In a later analysis, tens of millions of unique TCR beta chains were counted across the approximately 640 repertoires, and roughly 10 million of these chains were shared by at least two donors. To remove PCR and sequencing errors, raw reads were error-corrected and collapsed into unique sequences using a nearest-neighbor algorithm that merged closely related sequences. Alignment of CDR3 sequences to IMGT reference sequences was used to assign V, D and J gene segments. For a sequence to be retained, a match of at least six nucleotides was required to both a V gene segment and a J gene segment. A rearrangement counted as productive if the CDR3 had no stop codons and remained in frame with V and J, and every other rearrangement counted as non-productive. CDR3 was defined according to IMGT convention as the region running from the second conserved V-encoded cysteine to the conserved J-encoded phenylalanine. Sequences without an unambiguous match to a single V gene segment were excluded from the earlier analysis of about 630 of the donors. In an earlier analysis of a few hundred of the donors, V segments were called functional above 56.7% productive rearrangements and were called segregating when the between-donor standard deviation exceeded 5%. A statistical classification framework was developed to diagnose cytomegalovirus status using the catalog of TCR beta chain sequences. In a later analysis, TCR nucleotide sequences were compared against IMGT/GENE-DB human TR gene sequences so that V and J genes could be assigned. In a later analysis, CDR3 sequences and most-parsimonious VDJ recombination scenarios were assigned using the TCRdist pipeline. In a later analysis, each TCR beta chain was defined by its CDR3 amino acid sequence together with its V-gene family, and reads without a unique V-gene family were excluded. A later analysis removed 500 to 600 highly shared, low-generation-probability nucleotide sequences to deal with suspected cross-contamination and a sequencing artifact. In a later analysis, a clonal expansion index was calculated for each public chain from normalized within-repertoire ranks of inferred template counts. In a later analysis, generation probabilities were computed using a VDJ recombination model fitted to out-of-frame rearrangements, and the results were checked against IGoR. A later analysis scored TCR-TCR, TCR-HLA and TCR-CMV co-occurrence with hypergeometric tests, applying a repertoire-size bias correction to TCR pairs. In a later analysis, false discovery rates were estimated by permuting HLA or CMV assignments 20 times. In a later analysis, co-occurring TCRs were grouped using DBSCAN, with TCRdist sequence similarity added in when clustering inside HLA-allele-positive subsets. Repertoires with fewer than 30,000 or more than 120,000 public chains were left out of co-occurrence clustering, as were a few repertoires with anomalous nucleotide sharing. As stored in TCRdb, this immuneACCESS dataset retains in-frame rearrangements with V and J assigned. A fraction of the clones does not appear; measured against another copy, unresolved V genes explain less than half of the discrepancy, and the remainder lacks a known reason. The V and J calls and clone size come from that table; D and trimming were worked out from the DNA. The sample records 170,000 or so clones, around 83% of which are singletons. Jointly, the top ten make up around 6.6% of the sample.

The cohort was made up of about 610 healthy bone marrow donors. All cohort members were sampled while nominally healthy, although unrecorded immune exposures were likely present. The donor tested CMV seropositive and was one of the 289 seropositive cohort members. Every donor gave a peripheral blood sample, and the peripheral blood mononuclear cells from that sample were used for TCR beta sequencing. The Qiagen DNeasy Blood Extraction Kit was used to extract genomic DNA from the blood cell samples. Sequencing used PBMCs. The chain couples TRBV19 to TRBJ2-7, with a tentative D gene TRBD1 over 5 matching bases. This sequence originates from a man over 45 in good health and CMV-seropositive. The CDR3 here reads CASSTDRHNSYEQYF. The DNA is as follows: TGTGCCAGTAGTACAGACAGACACAACTCCTACGAGCAGTACTTC.